A selection of T cell receptor beta chains follows, all from one sample in a study of a mutant IDH1 vaccine in newly diagnosed glioma. These receptors lack a known antigen. The assay was immunoSEQ multiplex PCR, and TCRdb's table has in-frame clones only and misses some. The table records about 68,000 clones, 84% of them present only once. The material was PBMCs, obtained from a glioma patient whose treatment included an IDH1 peptide vaccine. These receptors were taken from a man between 18 and 35 years old with glioma. Both conserved end residues are part of each CDR3. The D gene is left open where the match is weak. Where a row states a size, it is once, few, many or the class of an expanded clone; other rows omit it.

j_call clone_size v_call d_call cdr3_nt cdr3_aa
TRBJ2-7 NA TRBV10-3 NA TGTGCCATCAGGGACTCTACCAAGCCCTACGAGCAGTACTTC CAIRDSTKPYEQYF
TRBJ2-1 NA TRBV7-3 TRBD2 TGTGCCAGCAGCCTTGGGGGTAGCGGGTACAATGAGCAGTTCTTC CASSLGGSGYNEQFF
TRBJ2-7 NA TRBV4-3 NA TGCGCCAGCAGCCGGACCTTGGGGGGCAGCCCCAACTCCTACGAGCAGTACTTC CASSRTLGGSPNSYEQYF
TRBJ1-5 once TRBV18 TRBD1 TGTGCCAGCTCACCACCGGGACAGAGGGCCAATCAGCCCCAGCATTTT CASSPPGQRANQPQHF
TRBJ1-2 NA TRBV18 TRBD1 TGTGCCAGCTCACTCGGGACAGGGTATGGCTACACCTTC CASSLGTGYGYTF
TRBJ1-1 NA TRBV2 NA TGTGCCAGCAATAAGGGGACGTTGAACACTGAAGCTTTCTTT CASNKGTLNTEAFF
TRBJ2-4 NA TRBV5-5 TRBD1 TGTGCCAGCAGCTTGGGGGCAGGGGGCGGAAACATTCAGTACTTC CASSLGAGGGNIQYF
TRBJ1-2 NA TRBV2 NA TGTGCCAGCAGTGTGACTCGACGGCAGGGCTATGGCTACACCTTC CASSVTRRQGYGYTF
TRBJ2-1 NA TRBV7-9 NA TGTGCCAGCAGCGTGGGACTTCACAATGAGCAGTTCTTC CASSVGLHNEQFF
TRBJ1-1 NA TRBV20-1 NA TGCAGTGCGTCCTTTAACACTGAAGCTTTCTTT CSASFNTEAFF
TRBJ1-6 NA TRBV7-3 NA TGTGCCAGCAGCTTAACGGCGCAGAGCGATGGTGGTTCACCCCTCCACTTT CASSLTAQSDGGSPLHF
TRBJ2-1 NA TRBV6-5 NA TGTGCCAGCAGTTACTCGAGGGATGAGCAGTTCTTC CASSYSRDEQFF
TRBJ2-7 once TRBV4-2 NA TGTGCCAGCAGCCAAGAAGGAGGGCGAGGGACCTACGAGCAGTACTTC CASSQEGGRGTYEQYF
TRBJ1-2 NA TRBV7-2 NA TGTGCCAGCAGCCCCAGGGCTAACTATGGCTACACCTTC CASSPRANYGYTF
TRBJ1-1 NA TRBV6-1 NA TGTGCCAGCAGTGAAATCGGAGGGAACACTGAAGCTTTCTTT CASSEIGGNTEAFF
TRBJ1-2 NA TRBV13 NA TGTGCCAGCAGCCTGCTGGGGGAGGGCGATCGCTATGGCTACACCTTC CASSLLGEGDRYGYTF
TRBJ1-1 few TRBV7-9 NA TGTGCCAGCAGCACCCCGCTCACTGAAGCTTTCTTT CASSTPLTEAFF
TRBJ1-5 NA TRBV4-3 NA TGCGCCAGCAGCCAAGTAGGGGGGAACCAGCCCCAGCATTTT CASSQVGGNQPQHF
TRBJ2-1 NA TRBV6-6 NA TGTGCCAGCAGTATAGGGTGGGGGTACCACAATGAGCAGTTCTTC CASSIGWGYHNEQFF
TRBJ2-1 NA TRBV11-1 TRBD1 TGTGCCAGCAGCTCAGGACAGGGTAGTGTTCAGTTCTTC CASSSGQGSVQFF
TRBJ1-2 NA TRBV5-4 TRBD1 TGTGCCAGCAGCAAAATACAGGGGCTTGGCTACACCTTC CASSKIQGLGYTF
TRBJ1-1 NA TRBV6-6 NA TGTGCCAGCAGTTACCTTGCGGGGAACACTGAAGCTTTCTTT CASSYLAGNTEAFF
TRBJ2-2 NA TRBV6-5 TRBD1 TGTGCATTCCGGGACAGCAACACCGGGGAGCTGTTTTTT CAFRDSNTGELFF
TRBJ1-1 few TRBV27 NA TGTGCCAGCACTCTGGGGGGGGGCTCTGAAGCTTTCTTT CASTLGGGSEAFF
TRBJ2-3 NA TRBV29-1 NA TGCAGCGTTGAAGATACTTTAACGCCCTCAGCCATCACAGATACGCAGTATTTT CSVEDTLTPSAITDTQYF
TRBJ2-1 NA TRBV7-3 TRBD1 TGTGCCAGCAGCTTAACCCGGACAGGCAATGAGCAGTTCTTC CASSLTRTGNEQFF
TRBJ2-5 NA TRBV6-1 TRBD2 TGTGCCAGCAGTGCGGGGACTAGCGATCAGATGCGGGAGACCCAGTACTTC CASSAGTSDQMRETQYF
TRBJ1-1 NA TRBV29-1 NA TGCAGCGTTGCCCCTATGAACACTGAAGCTTTCTTT CSVAPMNTEAFF
TRBJ2-2 NA TRBV6-1 NA TGTGCCAGCAGTGAACCCAGGGTCGACACCGGGGAGCTGTTTTTT CASSEPRVDTGELFF
TRBJ1-2 once TRBV27 NA TGTGCCAGCAGCACCATCCCCCTACAGGGTTACTATGGCTACACCTTC CASSTIPLQGYYGYTF
TRBJ2-6 NA TRBV7-2 TRBD2 TGTGCCAGCAGCCTACTAGCGGGAGGCCGGTCTGGGGCCAACGTCCTGACTTTC CASSLLAGGRSGANVLTF
TRBJ1-4 NA TRBV5-4 TRBD1 TGTGCCAGCAGCTTGGGAGGAGATACCCCGGACAGGGAGGCTTTT CASSLGGDTPDREAF
TRBJ1-2 NA TRBV14 TRBD1 TGTGCCAGCAGCCCGGGACAGTATGGCTACACCTTC CASSPGQYGYTF
TRBJ1-5 NA TRBV5-6 NA TGTGCCAGCAGCTTGCGACCAAATCAGCCCCAGCATTTT CASSLRPNQPQHF
TRBJ2-7 NA TRBV7-8 TRBD1 TGTGCCAGCAGCCCCAGGGCGTCGGACAGGGACCCCTACGAGCAGTACTTC CASSPRASDRDPYEQYF
TRBJ2-7 NA TRBV7-9 NA TGTGCCAGCAGCTCCCGCAACTTTGCCTACGAGCAGTACTTC CASSSRNFAYEQYF
TRBJ1-6 NA TRBV27 NA TGTGCCAGCAGTTTTCCCACGGCAGCCTCACCCCTCCACTTT CASSFPTAASPLHF
TRBJ1-5 NA TRBV6-5 NA TGTGCCAGCAGTTACAAACAGATCAATCAGCCCCAGCATTTT CASSYKQINQPQHF
TRBJ1-5 NA TRBV10-3 TRBD1 TGTGCCATCAGTGAGTCTAGAAAGGGACAGGGGAGCAATCAGCCCCAGCATTTT CAISESRKGQGSNQPQHF
TRBJ2-1 NA TRBV4-3 NA TGCGCCAGCAGCCAAGGTGGAAATGAGCAGTTCTTC CASSQGGNEQFF